The 22 T cell receptor beta chains in this list originate from one sample, sequenced in a study of human T cells and chemical hapten exposure (dated by TCRdb to about 2021). In light of the paper, this sample's time point label describes: patch test 1, 2 weeks after DPC sensitization. Read against the paper, the sample's treatment or condition label means: therapeutic diphenylcyclopropenone sensitization with weekly scalp DPC. The method behind the library was RACE. Instrument used: NextSeq 500. The raw public reads went through TCRdb reprocessing: fastp at Q25, MiXCR clone calling, in-frame beta chains kept. All rows with the same CDR3 protein become a single entry with the most common DNA and genes. The sample records about 49,000 distinct CDR3 sequences, 9.3% of which are singletons. The ten most abundant clones make up roughly 4.4% of the sample. This specimen was whole blood, taken in connection with sensitization to the hapten diphenylcyclopropenone (DPC). The receptors were gathered from a woman aged 45-65 years with alopecia areata. Some clones in this sample may be carry-over from other donors' samples.

This clonotype was observed a handful of times. The genes are TRBV27 and TRBJ1-1; 11 positions match TRBD1. CDR3 size: 12 residues. Germline CDR1 reads MNHEY; CDR2 reads SMNVEV (reference sequence). The trim removed 2 bases at V and 11 bases at J, leaving 1 base unmatched. DNA for the CDR3: TGTGCCAGCAGTTTACGGGACAGGGGGGCTTTCTTT. It yields the protein CASSLRDRGAFF.

This clonotype was detected ten times or more. The chain links TRBV27 to TRBJ2-7; D not certain. The CDR3 length is 10 residues. The V gene lost 7 bases and the J gene lost 4 bases, with 5 bases spanning the gap. Germline V CDR1 and CDR2: MNHEY, SMNVEV (reference sequence). The CDR3: CASTRYEQYF. The CDR3 DNA reads as TGTGCCAGCACCCGATACGAGCAGTACTTC.

J is TRBJ2-7 and V is TRBV6-2 or TRBV6-3; TRBD2 is a possible D gene (6 bases). The length of the CDR3 is 13 residues. The germline V gene encodes CDR1 MNHEY and CDR2 SVGEGT. Trimming stripped 2 bases from V and 3 bases from J, with 8 bases between. CDR3 sequence (DNA): TGTGCCAGCAGTTACAGCGGGTTCTACGAGCAGTACTTC. Amino acid sequence: CASSYSGFYEQYF.

J is TRBJ1-1 and V is TRBV2, with TRBD1 as a possible D gene (5 bases). Germline CDR1 SNHLY, CDR2 FYNNEI. Trimming pared 6 bases from V and 5 bases from J, leaving 16 bases between. The CDR3 contains 14 residues. The CDR3 DNA is TGTGCCAGCAGCCAGCAGGGAGGGTTGACTGAAGCTTTCTTT. Protein: CASSQQGGLTEAFF.

V is TRBV5-4 and J is TRBJ2-7, with 8 bases lining up with TRBD2. The length of the CDR3 is 15 residues. Germline V gene lookup returns CDR1 SGHNT and CDR2 YYREEE (reference sequence). V shed 0 bases, J shed 5 bases, and the junction held 7 bases outside the gene matches. The CDR3 nucleotides read TGTGCCAGCAGCTTGGTCAGGACTAGCATCGACGAGCAGTACTTC. Residues: CASSLVRTSIDEQYF.

This clonotype was observed at least ten times. The CDR3 DNA sequence: TGCGCCAGCAGCCAAGTAGGCTTCGCCGACTATGGCTACACCTTC. It encodes CASSQVGFADYGYTF. This rearrangement joins TRBV4-1 to TRBJ1-2; no clear D gene. V was shortened by 1 base and J by 3 bases, with 12 bases between the two germline ends. Germline loops: CDR1 MGHRA, CDR2 YSYEKL. The CDR3 has 15 residues.

Many counts were recorded for this clonotype. The rearrangement links TRBV6-5 to TRBJ2-3; a possible D gene is TRBD1 (6 bases). The CDR3 is 15 residues long. V was trimmed by 6 bases and J by 2 bases, leaving 15 bases between them. CDR1 MNHEY and CDR2 SVGAGI come from the germline V gene. The CDR3 region has the DNA TGTGCCAGCAGCACAGGGTCCCTATACACAGATACGCAGTATTTT. This gives the protein CASSTGSLYTDTQYF.

This chain joins TRBV20-1 and TRBJ2-7, with TRBD2 matching 7 bases. The CDR3 has 13 residues. Germline loops: CDR1 DFQATT, CDR2 SNEGSKA (reference sequence). V dropped 5 bases and J dropped 2; count of bases not matched to a gene: 6. The CDR3 bases are TGCAGTGCTGGGGGGGACTCTACCTACGAGCAGTACTTC. Translating it yields CSAGGDSTYEQYF.

This clonotype was recorded at least ten times. The rearrangement joins TRBV19 to TRBJ1-5; a possible D gene is TRBD1 (6 bases). CDR3 length: 14 residues. Germline assignment: CDR1 LNHDA and CDR2 SQIVND (reference sequence). V dropped 5 bases and J dropped 6 bases, with 14 bases sitting between them. Here the CDR3 DNA reads TGTGCCAGTAGTGTCCAGGGGAATGGTCAGCCCCAGCATTTT. Protein product: CASSVQGNGQPQHF.

This clonotype came up many times. The chain employs TRBV7-9 and TRBJ2-3, with 12 bases fitting TRBD2. CDR3 length: 16 residues. The J segment lost 4 bases and the V segment lost 5 bases, leaving 7 bases of the junction unmatched. Germline V lookup: CDR1 SEHNR, CDR2 FQNEAQ (reference sequence). The CDR3 spells CASSPTTSGSPDTQYF. As DNA, the CDR3 is TGTGCCAGCAGCCCCACGACTAGCGGGAGTCCAGATACGCAGTATTTT.

This clonotype was seen a few times. This sequence joins TRBV6-5 and TRBJ1-2; D possibly corresponds to TRBD1 (6 bases). CDR1 is MNHEY and CDR2 is SVGAGI in the germline V gene. V lost 5 bases and J 0 bases, leaving 10 bases between the germline ends. The length of the CDR3 is 14 residues. CDR3 region: CASSPDRANYGYTF. The CDR3, as DNA: TGTGCCAGCAGTCCGGACAGAGCTAACTATGGCTACACCTTC.

This clonotype was detected ten times or more. The chain is built from TRBV25-1 and TRBJ2-3; 10 bases line up with TRBD2. Losses at the gene ends were 2 bases for V and 3 bases for J; bases not matched to a gene: 5. The CDR3 spans 16 residues. Germline CDR1 is MGHDK and CDR2 is SYGVNS. DNA of the CDR3: TGTGCCAGCAGTGAACGGCTAGCGGGAGTTACAGATACGCAGTATTTT. Amino acid sequence: CASSERLAGVTDTQYF.

The chain uses TRBV7-2 and TRBJ2-5; D may be TRBD1 or TRBD2 (5 bases each). Trimming stripped 5 bases from V and 3 bases from J, with 13 bases between. CDR1 is SGHTA and CDR2 is FQGNSA in the germline V gene. CDR3 length equals 14 residues. The CDR3 region has the DNA TGTGCCAGCAGCCCGCCAGGGACCAAAGAGACCCAGTACTTC. It codes for CASSPPGTKETQYF.

This clonotype has ten or more counts. This chain uses TRBV4-1 with TRBJ2-7, with D possibly being TRBD2 (5 bases). V was shortened by 2 bases and J by 3 bases, with 17 bases between the two germline ends. The CDR3 loop spans 16 amino acids. The germline CDR1 and CDR2 sequences are MGHRA and YSYEKL. In DNA form, the CDR3 reads TGCGCCAGCAGCCAACTAGAAACCTCTCGGGGCTACGAGCAGTACTTC. Amino acids: CASSQLETSRGYEQYF.

The table lists this clonotype with many counts. The chain combines TRBV5-1 with TRBJ2-3; D gene uncertain. The CDR3 runs to 13 residues. Deletions cut 2 bases from V and 2 bases from J, with 6 bases between. Germline lookup yields CDR1 SGHRS and CDR2 YFSETQ. The CDR3 here is CASSFAPTDTQYF. The DNA for the CDR3 is TGCGCCAGCAGCTTCGCCCCCACAGATACGCAGTATTTT. The complete variable domain, with remaining parts taken from reference TRBV5-1 and TRBJ2-3, reads KAGVTQTPRYLIKTRGQQVTLSCSPISGHRSVSWYQQTPGQGLQFLFEYFSETQRNKGNFPGRFSGRQFSNSRSEMNVSTLELGDSALYLCASSFAPTDTQYFGPGTRLTVL.

This clonotype was counted at least ten times. V is TRBV6-5 and J is TRBJ1-1; possible D gene TRBD1, 6 bases. This CDR3 is 15 amino acids long. CDR1 is MNHEY and CDR2 is SVGAGI in the germline V gene. V lost 7 bases to trimming and J lost 4 bases, with 19 bases between them. CDR3 in DNA: TGTGCCAGCAAGCCCGTGGGGGCGCGCACCACTGAAGCTTTCTTT. It codes for CASKPVGARTTEAFF.

This clonotype occurred many times. CDR3 in amino acids: CASSQGGEAFF. CDR3 nucleotide sequence: TGTGCCAGCAGCCAAGGAGGTGAAGCTTTCTTT. V usage is TRBV3-1 and J usage is TRBJ1-1, with D hard to call. The CDR3 loop spans 11 amino acids. Germline V lookup: CDR1 LGHDT, CDR2 YNNKEL (reference sequence). V lost 1 base and J 7 bases, leaving 4 bases between the germline ends.

This clonotype was observed at least ten times. The chain joins TRBV20-1 to TRBJ2-3; 11 nucleotides align to TRBD2. The V gene end was trimmed by 6 bases and the J gene end by 5 bases; junction bases not matched to a gene: 13. Germline V gene lookup returns CDR1 DFQATT and CDR2 SNEGSKA (reference sequence). The CDR3 is 16 amino acids. CDR3: CSARIGASGRRDTQYF. The CDR3 coding sequence is TGCAGTGCGCGAATCGGGGCTAGCGGGAGGAGAGATACGCAGTATTTT.

This clonotype was found a few times. The chain employs TRBV7-2 and TRBJ2-5; maybe TRBD1 (6 bases). This CDR3 region has 15 residues. Germline CDR1 SGHTA, CDR2 FQGNSA. The V gene lost 0 bases and the J gene lost 6 bases, with 14 bases spanning the gap. The chain's CDR3 is CASSLASLGGKTQYF. CDR3 coding DNA: TGTGCCAGCAGCTTAGCGTCTTTAGGGGGAAAGACCCAGTACTTC.

This clonotype was counted a few times. The CDR3 coding sequence is TGTGCCAGCAGTACTGGACAGGAACAAGAGACCCAGTACTTC. It encodes CASSTGQEQETQYF. The chain uses TRBV6-6 and TRBJ2-5, with 7 bases matching TRBD1. With V trimmed by 5 bases and J by 2 bases, 5 bases remained unmatched. The CDR3 loop spans 14 amino acids. CDR1 and CDR2 from the germline V gene are MNHNY and SVGAGI (reference sequence).

This clonotype was picked up many times. V is TRBV30 and J is TRBJ2-3; D possibly corresponds to TRBD2 (5 bases). Germline CDR1 is GTSNPN and CDR2 is SVGIG (reference sequence). Trimming removed 2 bases from V and 3 bases from J, with 18 bases in between. This CDR3 is built from 16 residues. CDR3 protein: CAWSFPPDWGTDTQYF. The DNA of the CDR3 is TGTGCCTGGAGTTTCCCCCCGGACTGGGGAACAGATACGCAGTATTTT.

This clonotype was found a few times. V and J are TRBV3-1 and TRBJ2-1; no reliable D call. This CDR3 is built from 14 residues. Looked up from germline, CDR1 is LGHDT and CDR2 is YNNKEL (reference sequence). The V and J ends lost 0 bases and 9 bases respectively, with 12 bases between them. DNA for the CDR3: TGTGCCAGCAGCCAAGATTCCTATGCGGCTGAGCAGTTCTTC. This codes for CASSQDSYAAEQFF.